This entry describes one T cell receptor beta chain. Antigen unknown. Molecular-barcoded quantitative 5'-RACE produced these TCR beta libraries. Using its own MiXCR run on the 5' RACE reads, TCRdb lists one record per CDR3 protein. The table includes about 220,000 distinct CDR3 sequences, around 16% detected once. J gave up 4 bases and V 4 bases, and 6 bases lay outside the gene matches. The CDR3 spans 15 residues. The V gene's germline CDR1 is SEHNR and CDR2 FQNEAQ (reference sequence). The record originates from a study of CD8 T cells in ankylosing spondylitis. Notes on the study in general: Typical of ankylosing spondylitis blood, it appeared, was a TCR beta motif of fewer than 10 highly homologous variants. Some of these motif variants have turned up before, in reports on reactive arthritis synovial fluid and blood. Significant enrichment of disease-linked clones was reportedly seen in matched ankylosing spondylitis synovial fluid.

The clonotype originates from a male donor with ankylosing spondylitis. Sequenced: blood, either unsorted or a sorted T cell fraction (not recorded which). The rearrangement links TRBV7-9 to TRBJ2-7; 11 bases are shared with TRBD2. CDR3 amino acids: CASSSTGTSGYEQYF. DNA for the CDR3: TGTGCCAGCAGCTCAACAGGGACTAGCGGTTACGAGCAGTACTTC.